Below are 17 T cell receptor beta chains sequenced from a single sample in a study of identical twins. TCRdb reprocessed the 5' RACE reads via MiXCR and lists one record per CDR3 protein. The data hold roughly 1.6 million distinct CDR3 sequences, with more than 30% observed a single time. Sequencing was done on a sample of cord blood. All receptors derive from a newborn girl in good health.

The V and J genes are TRBV3-1 and TRBJ1-2; D perhaps matches TRBD1 (5 bases). This CDR3 has 14 amino acids. Trimming shortened V by 2 bases and J by 4 bases, and 11 bases separated the two germline ends. CDR1 and CDR2 from the germline V gene are LGHDT and YNNKEL (reference sequence). CDR3 nucleotides: TGTGCCAGCAGCCAACTGGGCAGGGTCTATGGCTACACCTTC. Encoded protein: CASSQLGRVYGYTF.

This clonotype occurred a few times. The V call is TRBV28, the J call TRBJ1-2; 7 bases line up with TRBD1. Per the germline V gene, CDR1 is MDHEN and CDR2 is SYDVKM. This CDR3 contains 13 residues. V gave up 10 bases and J gave up 2 bases; unmatched junction bases: 7. The CDR3 region has the DNA TGTGCCACCTGGGACAGCACGAACTATGGCTACACCTTC. Protein sequence: CATWDSTNYGYTF.

This sequence joins TRBV7-2 and TRBJ2-2; no clear D gene. The CDR3 extends over 16 amino acids. Trimming cost V 3 bases and J 3 bases, with 14 bases left between them. CDR1 SGHTA and CDR2 FQGNSA come from the germline V gene. CDR3 DNA sequence: TGTGCCAGCAGCTTGTTTGCGCGCGCGTACACCGGGGAGCTGTTTTTT. It specifies CASSLFARAYTGELFF.

Only a few counts were recorded for this clonotype. The genes are TRBV6-6 and TRBJ2-7; the D gene is possibly TRBD1 (5 bases). The V gene's germline CDR1 is MNHNY and CDR2 SVGAGI (reference sequence). The CDR3 has 15 amino acids. The V gene lost 2 bases and the J gene lost 0 bases, with 11 bases spanning the gap. This CDR3 is CASSYGAALSYEQYF. CDR3 DNA sequence: TGTGCCAGCAGTTACGGGGCAGCCCTCTCCTACGAGCAGTACTTC.

This clonotype has only a few counts. V usage is TRBV20-1 and J usage is TRBJ1-2, with 10 bases fitting TRBD1. The V gene's germline CDR1 is DFQATT and CDR2 SNEGSKA (reference sequence). Germline trimming cut 0 bases from V and 4 bases from J; bases unmatched to any gene: 5. This CDR3 is 15 amino acids long. The CDR3: CSAREGQGSFYGYTF. CDR3 sequence (DNA): TGCAGTGCTAGAGAGGGACAGGGGTCCTTCTATGGCTACACCTTC.

This chain joins TRBV28 and TRBJ2-1, with D maybe TRBD1 (5 bases). With the DNA end fitting TRBJ2-7 better, the J assignment may be wrong. The CDR3 covers 17 residues. Germline-derived CDR1 and CDR2 are MDHEN and SYDVKM. The CDR3 protein is CASSLAPVWGSYNEQYF. CDR3 bases: TGTGCCAGCAGTTTAGCGCCCGTTTGGGGCTCCTACAATGAGCAGTACTTC.

The sample holds a few counts of this clonotype. V gene TRBV3-1 combines with J gene TRBJ2-5; 8 bases are a match to TRBD2. Trimming took 2 bases from V and 1 from J; bases not matched to a gene: 6. The CDR3 extends over 16 amino acids. Per germline, CDR1 LGHDT and CDR2 YNNKEL (reference sequence). The CDR3 sequence: CASSQNGLAVQETQYF. CDR3 coding DNA: TGTGCCAGCAGCCAAAACGGACTAGCCGTCCAAGAGACCCAGTACTTC.

The rearrangement uses TRBV5-1 and TRBJ2-1, with 10 bases matching TRBD2. The junction had 5 bases not matched to a gene; V was cut back by 1 base and J by 7 bases. Germline V lookup: CDR1 SGHRS, CDR2 YFSETQ. The CDR3 loop spans 15 amino acids. The CDR3 is CASSLFSGGLNEQFF. The DNA for the CDR3 is TGCGCCAGCAGCTTGTTTAGCGGGGGGCTTAATGAGCAGTTCTTC. The full variable domain, completed using reference TRBV5-1 and TRBJ2-1, is KAGVTQTPRYLIKTRGQQVTLSCSPISGHRSVSWYQQTPGQGLQFLFEYFSETQRNKGNFPGRFSGRQFSNSRSEMNVSTLELGDSALYLCASSLFSGGLNEQFFGPGTRLTVL.

Comments on this clonotype: The junction departs from germline at one end; a sequencing error may be responsible. The chain carries TRBV28 and TRBJ2-5; perhaps D is TRBD1 or TRBD2 (5 bases each). The CDR3 is 14 amino acids. CDR1 and CDR2 from the germline V gene are MDHEN and SYDVKM. DNA for the CDR3: TGTGCTAGCAGAAAGTCTGGGACGGCGGGGACCCAGTACTTC. This encodes CASRKSGTAGTQYF. The whole variable domain, filled in from reference TRBV28 and TRBJ2-5, reads DVKVTQSSRYLVKRTGEKVFLECVQDMDHENMFWYRQDPGLGLRLIYFSYDVKMKEKGDIPEGYSVSREKKERFSLILESASTNQTSMYLCASRKSGTAGTQYFGPGTRLLVL.

The V call is TRBV5-1, the J call TRBJ2-1; TRBD2 aligns across 10 bases. This CDR3 region has 16 residues. J gave up 4 bases and V 5 bases, and 9 bases lay outside the gene matches. Per the germline V gene, CDR1 is SGHRS and CDR2 is YFSETQ. This CDR3 reads CASRRSGTSVYNEQFF. The DNA of the CDR3 is TGCGCCAGCAGACGATCCGGGACTAGCGTTTACAATGAGCAGTTCTTC.

This clonotype turned up a few times. This sequence joins TRBV20-1 and TRBJ2-7; D is ambiguous. This CDR3 comprises 12 residues. The germline V and J ends were trimmed by 6 bases and 4 bases, with 13 bases remaining between them. The V gene's germline CDR1 is DFQATT and CDR2 SNEGSKA (reference sequence). CDR3 nucleotides: TGCAGTGCCGCGGCACCTTCTTACGAGCAGTACTTC. It translates to CSAAAPSYEQYF.

The V gene is TRBV20-1, the J gene TRBJ1-5, with D unclear. The germline V gene has CDR1 DFQATT and CDR2 SNEGSKA (reference sequence). V gave up 6 bases and J gave up 0 bases, with 12 bases separating them. The CDR3 length is 14 residues. CDR3 bases: TGCAGTGCGACGAACGGACCTAGCAATCAGCCCCAGCATTTT. It encodes CSATNGPSNQPQHF.

The CDR3 region is CASSPQTGGAETQYF. CDR3 nucleotides: TGTGCCAGCAGCCCTCAAACAGGGGGCGCGGAGACCCAGTACTTC. V is TRBV12-3 or TRBV12-4 and J is TRBJ2-5; 9 bases map to TRBD1. This CDR3 contains 15 residues. Trimming at V came to 6 bases and at J to 5 bases, leaving 10 bases not matched to a gene.

CDR3 in amino acids: CSARLAGGLVDTQYF. In nucleotides, the CDR3 is TGCAGTGCTAGACTAGCGGGGGGGCTGGTAGATACGCAGTATTTT. The rearrangement joins TRBV20-1 to TRBJ2-3; 12 bases agree with TRBD2. The germline V gene has CDR1 DFQATT and CDR2 SNEGSKA (reference sequence). The CDR3 contains 15 residues. The V gene end was trimmed by 2 bases and the J gene end by 5 bases; junction bases not matched to a gene: 5.

This clonotype was counted only a few times. The J gene is TRBJ2-3, the V gene TRBV4-2; 8 bases map to TRBD2. The ends lost 0 bases at V and 1 base at J; junction bases unmatched: 6. Germline CDR1 reads LGHNA; CDR2 reads YNFKEQ. This CDR3 is built from 17 residues. CDR3 sequence reads: CASSQEQAGAGTDTQYF. CDR3 DNA: TGTGCCAGCAGCCAAGAACAAGCGGGAGCGGGCACAGATACGCAGTATTTT.

This clonotype has only a few counts. The chain links TRBV7-2 to TRBJ1-4; D gene unclear. The germline V and J ends were trimmed by 3 bases and 0 bases, with 5 bases remaining between them. The CDR3 totals 14 residues. Germline V lookup: CDR1 SGHTA, CDR2 FQGNSA. The CDR3: CASSFSTTNEKLFF. CDR3 bases: TGTGCCAGCAGCTTCTCCACAACTAATGAAAAACTGTTTTTT.

J is TRBJ2-2 and V is TRBV24-1, with D hard to call. The germline gives CDR1 KGHDR, CDR2 SFDVKD. This CDR3 region has 15 residues. V lost 3 bases and J 3 bases, leaving 10 bases between the germline ends. The CDR3 reads CATSDPDGYTGELFF. The CDR3, as DNA: TGTGCCACCAGTGATCCGGACGGTTACACCGGGGAGCTGTTTTTT.